Shown below are 16 T cell receptor beta chains from a single sample sequenced in a study of CD8+CD57+ T cells in acquired aplastic anemia (dated by TCRdb to 2016 to 2019). Sequencing used an Illumina HiSeq 2000. Genomic DNA was used as template for profiling of TCR beta VDJ combinations and CDR3 sequences. Clones were called with MiXCR by TCRdb after fastp trimmed the public reads at Q25, and only in-frame beta chains were retained. Each record represents a unique CDR3 protein, reported with the most common genes and DNA among its rows. This sample gives 200,000 to 250,000 distinct CDR3 sequences in total; approximately 65% of them show up just once. Clones ranked in the top ten supply roughly three fifths of the sample. Expansion of CD8+CD57+ cells had been shown by flow cytometry in the patients chosen for sequencing. The material sequenced was sorted CD4+, CD8+, or CD8+CD57+ T cells (not recorded which) from PBMCs. The receptors shown here come from a human donor with aplastic anemia.

This clonotype was found many times. A read error may account for a junction end that differs from germline. CDR3 nucleotides: TGTGCCAGCAGCTTAGAGGGCTCCTACGAGCAGTACTTC. Its translation: CASSLEGSYEQYF. This chain links TRBV5-1 with TRBJ2-7; possible D gene TRBD2, 5 bases. Germline CDR1 SGHRS, CDR2 YFSETQ. The CDR3 runs 13 residues.

This clonotype was counted at least ten times. The CDR3 DNA follows: TGCGCCAGCAGCCAAGAAAGCGGGGGATACGAGCAGTACTTC. This gives the protein CASSQESGGYEQYF. The chain employs TRBV4-1 and TRBJ2-7; TRBD2 matches 8 bases. The germline V gene encodes CDR1 MGHRA and CDR2 YSYEKL. V shed 0 bases, J shed 4 bases, and the junction held 2 bases outside the gene matches. This CDR3 comprises 14 residues.

V gene TRBV12-3 or TRBV12-4 combines with J gene TRBJ2-2; a weak D match, TRBD1 (6 bases). The CDR3 spans 14 residues. V lost 7 bases to trimming and J lost 1 base, with 10 bases between them. CDR3 coding DNA: TGTGCCAGCACCTTCAGGGGGAACACCGGGGAGCTGTTTTTT. Protein: CASTFRGNTGELFF.

V usage is TRBV25-1 and J usage is TRBJ2-7, with D tentatively TRBD1 or TRBD2 (5 bases each). Trimming removed 6 bases at V and 4 bases at J, with 10 bases between. This CDR3 comprises 12 residues. Germline CDR1 MGHDK, CDR2 SYGVNS. CDR3: CASRRDEYEQYF. CDR3 DNA: TGTGCCAGCAGAAGGGACGAATACGAGCAGTACTTC.

The chain links TRBV7-9 to TRBJ1-1, with 8 positions matching TRBD1. Germline values: CDR1 SEHNR, CDR2 FQNEAQ (reference sequence). The CDR3 runs to 15 residues. V dropped 1 base and J dropped 1; count of bases not matched to a gene: 2. The CDR3 protein is CASSLVGTGNTEAFF. The DNA for the CDR3 is TGTGCCAGCAGCTTAGTAGGGACAGGGAACACTGAAGCTTTCTTT.

CDR3 coding DNA: TGTGCCAGCAGCTTGGTCGTGGCGGGACAGGAGACCCAGCATTTT. Translated: CASSLVVAGQETQHF. The chain links TRBV7-9 to TRBJ1-5; 8 bases line up with TRBD1. Losses at the gene ends were 3 bases for V and 11 bases for J; bases not matched to a gene: 12. The length of the CDR3 is 15 residues. Per germline, CDR1 SEHNR and CDR2 FQNEAQ (reference sequence).

V usage is TRBV2 and J usage is TRBJ1-2; no reliable D call. Germline CDR1 and CDR2: SNHLY and FYNNEI. The CDR3 covers 13 residues. V lost 3 bases, J lost 4 bases, and 9 bases lay in between. Here the CDR3 DNA reads TGTGCCAGCAGTGATCGCAGTTCCTATGGCTACACCTTC. Protein: CASSDRSSYGYTF.

The rearrangement joins TRBV2 to TRBJ2-1; a weak D match, TRBD2 (6 bases). The germline gives CDR1 SNHLY, CDR2 FYNNEI. With 9 bases removed from V and 0 bases from J, the gap between germline ends came to 15 bases. The CDR3 length is 15 residues. The chain's CDR3 is CASPGLQASYNEQFF. The DNA of the CDR3 is TGTGCCAGTCCGGGACTCCAAGCCTCCTACAATGAGCAGTTCTTC.

The chain has TRBV7-9 and TRBJ2-5, with D maybe TRBD1 (6 bases). The CDR3 loop spans 13 amino acids. V was shortened by 2 bases and J by 4 bases, with 8 bases between the two germline ends. Germline values: CDR1 SEHNR, CDR2 FQNEAQ (reference sequence). The chain's CDR3 is CASSLTGIETQYF. The CDR3, as DNA: TGTGCCAGCAGCTTAACAGGGATAGAGACCCAGTACTTC.

This chain links TRBV7-2 with TRBJ2-1; TRBD2 agrees at 12 bases. Germline assignment: CDR1 SGHTA and CDR2 FQGNSA. The CDR3 has 20 amino acids. V gave up 5 bases and J gave up 5 bases; unmatched junction bases: 19. The CDR3 is CASSAVISLAGGPLDNEQFF. CDR3 DNA sequence: TGTGCCAGCAGCGCTGTCATCTCCCTAGCGGGAGGGCCTCTGGACAATGAGCAGTTCTTC.

This clonotype showed up many times. The J gene is TRBJ2-7, the V gene TRBV9; the match to TRBD1 covers 8 bases. The CDR3 extends over 16 amino acids. The V gene end was trimmed by 4 bases and the J gene end by 7 bases; junction bases not matched to a gene: 16. Germline CDR1 is SGDLS and CDR2 is YYNGEE. The CDR3: CASSPFVEDRVMEQYF. DNA for the CDR3: TGTGCCAGCAGCCCCTTTGTTGAGGACAGGGTAATGGAGCAGTACTTC.

This clonotype appeared a few times. The J gene is TRBJ1-3, the V gene TRBV19, with D possibly matching TRBD1 (6 bases). V gave up 3 bases and J gave up 7 bases, with 10 bases separating them. Germline V gene sequence: CDR1 LNHDA, CDR2 SQIVND (reference sequence). CDR3 size: 13 residues. The DNA of the CDR3 is TGTGCCAGTAGTATTACTACAGGGAACACCATATATTTT. Its protein is CASSITTGNTIYF.

This chain links TRBV10-3 with TRBJ2-7, with D unclear. Trimming left V 2 bases short and J 4 bases short, with 9 bases between. This CDR3 has 13 residues. Looked up from germline, CDR1 is ENHRY and CDR2 is SYGVKD. In DNA, the CDR3 is TGTGCCATCAGTGAGGGCAGAAGTTACGAGCAGTACTTC. The encoded protein is CAISEGRSYEQYF.

The chain uses TRBV5-8 and TRBJ2-5; 12 bases agree with TRBD2. The germline CDR1 and CDR2 sequences are SGHTS and YDEGEE. The trim removed 5 bases at V and 1 base at J, leaving 3 bases unmatched. This CDR3 has 15 residues. This chain's CDR3 is CASSPGLAGQETQYF. Written as DNA, the CDR3 is TGTGCCAGCAGTCCGGGACTAGCGGGCCAAGAGACCCAGTACTTC.

The sample holds many counts of this clonotype. This chain links TRBV10-2 with TRBJ1-1; 8 bases match TRBD1. The germline CDR1 and CDR2 sequences are WSHSY and SAAADI. The trim removed 3 bases at V and 0 bases at J, leaving 9 bases unmatched. The CDR3 is made up of 17 amino acids. The CDR3 sequence: CASSDRTGPRMNTEAFF. DNA of the CDR3: TGCGCCAGCAGTGATCGGACAGGGCCCCGTATGAACACTGAAGCTTTCTTT.

There are a few counts of this clonotype. The chain is built from TRBV7-9 and TRBJ2-7, with a tentative D call TRBD2 (5 bases). This CDR3 has 14 amino acids. V was clipped by 5 bases and J by 4 bases, with 15 bases between them. Germline CDR1 SEHNR, CDR2 FQNEAQ (reference sequence). The CDR3: CASSQGQGGYEQYF. CDR3 in DNA: TGTGCCAGCAGCCAAGGCCAAGGAGGATACGAGCAGTACTTC.